This T cell receptor beta chain was captured in a study of naive and memory T cell subsets. Both TRBC1 and TRBC2 were covered by a beta constant-region primer of two equimolar oligonucleotides. Ligated cDNA was amplified by four rounds of PCR with nested alpha and beta constant-region primers and SP2. MiXCR, run by TCRdb on the UMI-ligation and nested PCR reads, gives a single entry per CDR3 protein. The sample lists just over 80,000 distinct CDR3 sequences, approximately 9.2% occurring once. Study-wide results and limits: Between naive and memory subsets, TCR abundance power law exponents differed. Clonotypes are single alpha or beta chains, not paired receptors. RNA-based TCR counts may shift with T cell activation and differentiation.

V lost 5 bases and J lost 3, with 3 bases in between. Per germline, CDR1 MGHRA and CDR2 YSYEKL. This CDR3 spans 11 amino acids. This clonotype was recorded at least ten times. Its specificity is unknown. The sequencing input was naive CD8+ T cells from blood. V usage is TRBV4-1 and J usage is TRBJ2-3; the D is unclear. The sequence was collected from a human donor in good health. This chain's CDR3 is CASSATDTQYF. The CDR3 DNA is TGCGCCAGCAGCGCAACAGATACGCAGTATTTT.